The 18 T cell receptor beta chains reported below all come from one sample, sequenced in a study of T-cell reconstitution after alpha-beta-depleted transplantation in children. Preparing the TCRbeta library involved the use of unique molecular identifiers. MiXCR, run by TCRdb on the PCR reads, gives a single entry per CDR3 protein. Of around 500,000 distinct CDR3 sequences listed, approximately 12% were seen once; the top ten hold about 5.4%. The specimen comprised PBMCs from the stem cell graft donor, sampled from the stem cell graft. The receptors here all came from a human donor who donated a stem cell graft to a child with combined immunodeficiency.

Comments on this clonotype: It may be a read error: a sequence one base away is much more abundant. Because the CDR3 is missing its conserved closing phenylalanine or tryptophan, this is likely a read error. The CDR3 sequence is CSARQGAETEAFY. CDR3 nucleotide sequence: TGCAGTGCTAGGCAGGGGGCCGAGACTGAAGCTTTCTAT. J is TRBJ1-1 and V is TRBV20-1; 8 bases line up with TRBD1. CDR1 is DFQATT, CDR2 SNEGSKA, per germline (reference sequence). The CDR3 extends over 13 amino acids. After removal of 3 bases from V and 5 bases from J, the junction contained 5 bases not matched to a gene.

This clonotype was observed a handful of times. The genes are TRBV27 and TRBJ1-5; 9 bases align to TRBD1. In germline, CDR1 is MNHEY, CDR2 SMNVEV (reference sequence). V was clipped by 6 bases and J by 4 bases; unmatched bases: 7. The CDR3 consists of 15 residues. CDR3 nucleotides: TGTGCCAGCAGGAAACAGGGGGCTGGAAATCAGCCCCAGCATTTT. Protein sequence: CASRKQGAGNQPQHF.

The rearrangement joins TRBV7-9 to TRBJ1-1; D unclear. Looked up from germline, CDR1 is SEHNR and CDR2 is FQNEAQ (reference sequence). Trimming took 1 base from V and 4 from J, leaving 10 bases between them. The CDR3 is 14 amino acids. The CDR3 is CASSLETTGTEAFF. CDR3 bases: TGTGCCAGCAGCTTAGAAACAACGGGCACTGAAGCTTTCTTT.

The chain joins TRBV4-2 to TRBJ2-4; tentative D call: TRBD1 (5 bases). With 2 bases removed from V and 1 base from J, the gap between germline ends came to 9 bases. CDR1 and CDR2 (germline): LGHNA, YNFKEQ. The CDR3 spans 15 residues. The DNA of the CDR3 is TGTGCCAGCAGCCAACAGGGTATGGCCAAAAACATTCAGTACTTC. This codes for CASSQQGMAKNIQYF.

The J gene is TRBJ1-1, the V gene TRBV12-3 or TRBV12-4; the D gene is possibly TRBD1 (5 bases). V was cut by 10 bases and J by 9 bases, with 21 bases left in between. This CDR3 is built from 13 residues. The chain's CDR3 is CATSPEAGQKAFF. CDR3 coding DNA: TGTGCCACCTCCCCCGAGGCAGGGCAAAAAGCTTTCTTT.

A word on this clonotype: Possible read error: a much larger clone is one base away. The chain employs TRBV27 and TRBJ2-7; possible D gene TRBD2, 5 bases. The CDR3 is 13 residues long. Germline loops: CDR1 MNHEY, CDR2 SMNVEV (reference sequence). The DNA for the CDR3 is TGTGCCAGCAGTCCGGGATCAAAATACGAGAAGTACTTC. Translating gives CASSPGSKYEKYF.

This clonotype was recorded once. The J gene is TRBJ2-5, the V gene TRBV11-2; D is uncertain. There are 13 residues in the CDR3. V gave up 5 bases and J gave up 5 bases, with 12 bases separating them. Looked up from germline, CDR1 is SGHAT and CDR2 is FQNNGV. Written as DNA, the CDR3 is TGTGCCAGCAGCGTTTTCCCCCGCGAGACCCAGTACTTC. Translated: CASSVFPRETQYF.

This clonotype was observed many times. J is TRBJ2-7 and V is TRBV9; tentatively, D is TRBD1 (6 bases). This CDR3 has 12 residues. V lost 3 bases and J 5 bases, leaving 9 bases between the germline ends. The germline CDR1 and CDR2 sequences are SGDLS and YYNGEE. CDR3 DNA: TGTGCCAGCAGCGAGGACAGTCACGAGCAGTACTTC. It yields the protein CASSEDSHEQYF. Combining the CDR3 with reference TRBV9 and TRBJ2-7 gives the whole variable domain DSGVTQTPKHLITATGQRVTLRCSPRSGDLSVYWYQQSLDQGLQFLIQYYNGEERAKGNILERFSAQQFPDLHSELNLSSLELGDSALYFCASSEDSHEQYFGPGTRLTVT.

This chain links TRBV2 with TRBJ2-7, with D tentatively TRBD2 (6 bases). The CDR3 covers 15 residues. Germline values: CDR1 SNHLY, CDR2 FYNNEI. Trimming removed 2 bases at V and 0 bases at J, with 11 bases between. This chain's CDR3 is CASSERGLSSYEQYF. The DNA for the CDR3 is TGTGCCAGCAGTGAACGGGGACTGAGCTCCTACGAGCAGTACTTC.

This clonotype has ten or more counts. The rearrangement links TRBV20-1 to TRBJ2-1; the D call may be TRBD1 or TRBD2 (5 bases each). Germline V CDR1 and CDR2: DFQATT, SNEGSKA (reference sequence). V lost 1 base to trimming and J lost 0 bases, with 13 bases between them. The CDR3 contains 16 residues. CDR3 in amino acids: CSARGTGTISYNEQFF. DNA of the CDR3: TGCAGTGCTAGAGGGACCGGGACGATCTCCTACAATGAGCAGTTCTTC.

The chain combines TRBV28 with TRBJ2-6; TRBD1 might be the D (6 bases). V lost 6 bases and J 4 bases, leaving 22 bases between the germline ends. The CDR3 length is 18 residues. CDR1 is MDHEN, CDR2 SYDVKM, per germline. The CDR3 bases are TGTGCCAGCAGGCCACAGGGCGGTTCAGTCAGGGGGGCCAACGTCCTGACTTTC. Translated, it gives CASRPQGGSVRGANVLTF.

The chain carries TRBV7-3 and TRBJ2-2; 7 bases fit TRBD1. The CDR3 loop spans 16 amino acids. Losses at the gene ends were 6 bases for V and 2 bases for J; bases not matched to a gene: 9. CDR1 and CDR2 from the germline V gene are SGHTA and FQGTGA. For the CDR3, the DNA is TGTGCCAGCAGACGAGAGACAGGGTTAAACACCGGGGAGCTGTTTTTT. As protein: CASRRETGLNTGELFF.

The chain has TRBV4-3 and TRBJ2-1, with a tentative D call TRBD2 (5 bases). Between the trimmed V and J ends, which lost 0 bases and 3 bases, there was a span of 6 bases. Per germline, CDR1 LGHNA and CDR2 YSLEER. CDR3 length: 14 amino acids. This chain's CDR3 is CASSQDRDYNEQFF. CDR3 in DNA: TGCGCCAGCAGCCAAGATCGGGACTACAATGAGCAGTTCTTC.

The rearrangement links TRBV20-1 to TRBJ2-7, with a possible D match to TRBD1 (5 bases). Trimming took off 3 bases at V and 5 bases at J, with 14 bases between the two ends. CDR3 length: 13 residues. CDR1 is DFQATT, CDR2 SNEGSKA, per germline (reference sequence). The CDR3 is CSARPGWTHEQYF. The DNA of the CDR3 is TGCAGTGCTAGGCCAGGGTGGACCCACGAGCAGTACTTC.

This clonotype occurred many times. The chain carries TRBV10-3 and TRBJ2-1; D uncertain. The CDR3 extends over 13 amino acids. CDR1 is ENHRY, CDR2 SYGVKD, per germline. V was shortened by 10 bases and J by 8 bases, with 18 bases between the two germline ends. The CDR3 DNA follows: TGTGCCACTACGACAAATATGGGTGATGAGCAGTTCTTC. This sequence encodes CATTTNMGDEQFF.

This rearrangement joins TRBV12-3 or TRBV12-4 to TRBJ2-1, with 9 bases matching TRBD2. Unmatched junction bases numbered 13, after V lost 10 bases and J lost 15 bases. CDR3 length equals 12 residues. The CDR3 DNA sequence: TGTGCCACCAAGAGCGCGGGAGGGGACGCGTTCTTC. It translates to CATKSAGGDAFF.

The V gene is TRBV29-1, the J gene TRBJ1-2; 9 bases map to TRBD1. Germline CDR1 and CDR2: SQVTM and ANQGSEA. With 6 bases clipped from V and 3 bases from J, the junction kept 11 bases outside the gene matches. CDR3 length: 15 residues. CDR3 amino acids: CSVDSGQGGYYGYTF. The CDR3 DNA sequence: TGCAGCGTGGACTCGGGACAGGGAGGATACTATGGCTACACCTTC.

This clonotype has ten or more counts. The chain has TRBV4-2 and TRBJ2-3, with D possibly TRBD2 on 5 matching bases. The CDR3 totals 17 residues. Germline loops: CDR1 LGHNA, CDR2 YNFKEQ. V lost 0 bases to trimming and J lost 3 bases, with 16 bases between them. The CDR3 here is CASSQEEADGITDTQYF. As DNA, the CDR3 is TGTGCCAGCAGCCAAGAGGAGGCGGACGGTATTACAGATACGCAGTATTTT.